Listed below are T cell receptor beta chains from one sample, sequenced in a study of cytomegalovirus exposure and HLA in healthy donors. Profiling relied on immunoSEQ multiplex PCR, and the TCRdb table lists in-frame clones only, not all of them. Among approximately 180,000 clones listed, under 85% were seen once. Sequences were obtained from PBMCs. Receptor source: a male donor in good health and CMV-seronegative. CDR3s include the opening cysteine and the closing phenylalanine or tryptophan. The D gene is left open where the match is weak. Rows give clone size only sometimes, using once, few, many, or a class for an expanded clone.

clone size: -
V gene: TRBV4-1
D gene: -
J gene: TRBJ2-7
CDR3 protein: CASSEGGTTYEQYF
CDR3 DNA: TGCGCCAGCAGCGAGGGCGGGACCACCTACGAGCAGTACTTC

clone size: once
V gene: TRBV19
D gene: TRBD1
J gene: TRBJ1-1
CDR3 protein: CASTLAGTGHTEAFF
CDR3 DNA: TGTGCCAGTACCTTAGCCGGGACAGGGCACACTGAAGCTTTCTTT

clone size: -
V gene: TRBV5-1
D gene: TRBD2
J gene: TRBJ2-1
CDR3 protein: CASSLTQSRTSWAKGEQFF
CDR3 DNA: TGCGCCAGCAGCTTGACCCAATCTCGGACTAGCTGGGCTAAGGGTGAGCAGTTCTTC

clone size: -
V gene: TRBV5-3
D gene: TRBD2
J gene: TRBJ2-3
CDR3 protein: CARSSGLAGGCTDTQYF
CDR3 DNA: TGTGCCAGAAGCTCCGGACTAGCGGGGGGATGCACAGATACGCAGTATTTT

clone size: -
V gene: TRBV30
D gene: TRBD2
J gene: TRBJ2-1
CDR3 protein: CARDTSAYNEQFF
CDR3 DNA: TGTGCCCGGGATACTAGCGCCTACAATGAGCAGTTCTTC

clone size: -
V gene: TRBV9
D gene: TRBD1
J gene: TRBJ2-7
CDR3 protein: CASSATGNLYEQYF
CDR3 DNA: TGTGCCAGCAGCGCGACAGGGAACCTATACGAGCAGTACTTC

clone size: -
V gene: TRBV30
D gene: -
J gene: TRBJ1-6
CDR3 protein: CAWMGVGGYNSPLHF
CDR3 DNA: TGTGCCTGGATGGGAGTGGGAGGCTATAATTCACCCCTCCACTTT

clone size: once
V gene: TRBV9
D gene: TRBD2
J gene: TRBJ2-5
CDR3 protein: CASSAPQREGQETQYF
CDR3 DNA: TGTGCCAGCAGCGCCCCCCAGCGGGAGGGCCAAGAGACCCAGTACTTC

clone size: -
V gene: TRBV30
D gene: TRBD2
J gene: TRBJ2-1
CDR3 protein: CAWSLAGADNEQFF
CDR3 DNA: TGTGCCTGGAGCCTAGCGGGGGCTGACAATGAGCAGTTCTTC

clone size: -
V gene: TRBV7-9
D gene: TRBD1
J gene: TRBJ1-2
CDR3 protein: CASSFGQGAYTF
CDR3 DNA: TGTGCCAGCAGCTTTGGACAGGGGGCCTACACCTTC